This is a list of T cell receptor beta chains from one sample in a study of blood T cell repertoires in COVID-19. Generated by immunoSEQ multiplex PCR, the TCRdb table keeps only in-frame clones and is missing some. This table holds roughly 48,000 clones, about 92% found once. Material for sequencing was peripheral blood. These receptors all stem from a woman older than 75 with acute or convalescent COVID-19. Both conserved end residues are part of each CDR3. The order of the fields is V gene, D gene, clone size, J gene, CDR3 protein, CDR3 DNA. A D gene is named only where the DNA matches it firmly. Some rows have no size entry. The others give once, few or many, or a class for an expanded clone.

TRBV6-6	TRBD2	few	TRBJ2-7	CASSYGGESYEQYF	TGTGCCAGCAGTTATGGGGGGGAGTCCTACGAGCAGTACTTC
TRBV7-9	-	-	TRBJ2-5	CASSLVADQETQYF	TGTGCCAGCAGCTTAGTAGCAGACCAAGAGACCCAGTACTTC
TRBV5-1	TRBD2	-	TRBJ2-1	CASSPGTSGNEQFF	TGCGCCAGCAGCCCGGGGACTAGCGGCAATGAGCAGTTCTTC
TRBV19	-	-	TRBJ1-5	CASSIAGNQPQHF	TGTGCCAGTAGTATAGCAGGGAATCAGCCCCAGCATTTT
TRBV24-1	TRBD1	once	TRBJ2-6	CATSAPTGDEGGANVLTF	TGTGCCACCAGTGCCCCGACAGGGGATGAGGGTGGGGCCAACGTCCTGACTTTC
TRBV7-9	TRBD1	once	TRBJ2-3	CASSPPGQGAPDTQYF	TGTGCCAGCAGCCCCCCCGGACAGGGGGCGCCGGATACGCAGTATTTT
TRBV6-5	-	-	TRBJ1-2	CASSYSRRGNYGYTF	TGTGCCAGCAGTTACTCGCGTAGGGGGAACTATGGCTACACCTTC
TRBV6-5	TRBD1	-	TRBJ2-3	CASSGRGRTDTQYF	TGTGCCAGCAGCGGCAGGGGGCGCACAGATACGCAGTATTTT
TRBV30	TRBD2	-	TRBJ2-5	CAWSSGEGETQYF	TGTGCCTGGTCTAGCGGGGAAGGAGAGACCCAGTACTTC
TRBV4-1	-	many	TRBJ2-1	CASSQVLAGPHENEQFF	TGCGCCAGCAGCCAAGTCTTGGCTGGTCCACATGAAAATGAGCAGTTCTTC
TRBV18	TRBD1	-	TRBJ2-2	CASSADRGYTGELFF	TGTGCCAGCTCAGCAGACAGGGGGTACACCGGGGAGCTGTTTTTT
TRBV7-6	TRBD1	once	TRBJ2-2	CASSLGGQGSAGELFF	TGTGCCAGCAGCTTAGGGGGACAGGGGAGTGCCGGGGAGCTGTTTTTT
TRBV5-5	TRBD1	-	TRBJ2-3	CASSPGQGSTDTQYF	TGTGCCAGCAGCCCGGGACAGGGGAGCACAGATACGCAGTATTTT
TRBV27	-	-	TRBJ1-6	CASSLESSYNSPLHF	TGTGCCAGCAGTTTAGAGAGCTCCTATAATTCACCCCTCCACTTT
TRBV2	-	-	TRBJ2-5	CASTALRTQQETQYF	TGTGCCAGCACCGCCCTTCGGACACAGCAAGAGACCCAGTACTTC
TRBV4-2	TRBD2	few	TRBJ2-3	CASSPTSGGTTDTQYF	TGTGCCAGCAGCCCTACTAGCGGGGGGACCACAGATACGCAGTATTTT
TRBV12-2	-	-	TRBJ2-4	CASRLMGQGTKNIQYF	TGTGCAAGTCGCTTGATGGGACAGGGGACCAAAAACATTCAGTACTTC
TRBV2	-	-	TRBJ2-5	CASSSGLRGTQYF	TGTGCCAGCAGCTCCGGACTCCGTGGGACCCAGTACTTC
TRBV28	-	-	TRBJ1-1	CASSWRSDAEAFF	TGTGCCAGCAGTTGGAGGTCCGACGCTGAAGCTTTCTTT
TRBV6-1	TRBD1	-	TRBJ1-6	CASSEGTGWSYNSPLHF	TGTGCCAGCAGTGAAGGGACAGGTTGGTCCTATAATTCACCCCTCCACTTT
TRBV25-1	-	-	TRBJ2-1	CASSEGWASRYQGQFF	TGTGCCAGCAGTGAAGGGTGGGCATCCCGCTACCAGGGGCAGTTCTTC
TRBV27	TRBD2	-	TRBJ2-3	CASSLLTGGRGTDTQYF	TGTGCCAGCAGCCTATTAACGGGGGGGCGGGGCACAGATACGCAGTATTTT
TRBV28	TRBD1	-	TRBJ1-2	CASSLSGQGVYGYTF	TGTGCCAGCAGTTTATCGGGACAGGGGGTCTATGGCTACACCTTC
TRBV3-1/TRBV3-2	-	many	TRBJ1-5	CASSGGGASQPQHF	TGTGCCAGCAGCGGAGGAGGGGCGAGTCAGCCCCAGCATTTT
TRBV5-1	TRBD1	-	TRBJ1-1	CASSRETGGYSEAFF	TGCGCCAGCAGCAGGGAGACAGGGGGGTATTCTGAAGCTTTCTTT
TRBV4-2	TRBD2	-	TRBJ2-7	CASSPAGTSYHEQYF	TGTGCCAGCAGCCCCGCCGGGACTAGCTACCACGAGCAGTACTTC
TRBV15	TRBD2	-	TRBJ2-4	CATSTKASGGWAKNIQYF	TGTGCCACCAGCACGAAGGCTAGCGGGGGTTGGGCCAAAAACATTCAGTACTTC
TRBV6-5	-	once	TRBJ1-5	CASASEAWMQPQHF	TGTGCCAGCGCCTCGGAGGCTTGGATGCAGCCCCAGCATTTT
TRBV4-1	-	-	TRBJ1-1	CASSQDRRGTVEAFF	TGCGCCAGCAGCCAAGATCGCAGGGGAACGGTTGAAGCTTTCTTT
TRBV13	-	-	TRBJ1-1	CASSLGQRGRSEAFF	TGTGCCAGCAGCTTAGGGCAACGGGGTCGGTCTGAAGCTTTCTTT
TRBV19	-	-	TRBJ2-1	CRMGGRFF	TGTCGAATGGGGGGGCGGTTCTTC
TRBV6-1	TRBD1	-	TRBJ1-6	CASSESPGTGKDPLHF	TGTGCCAGCAGTGAATCCCCTGGGACAGGGAAGGATCCCCTCCACTTT
TRBV4-1	-	-	TRBJ1-2	CASSSGRGRGGPFYGYTF	TGCGCCAGCAGCTCAGGGCGGGGTAGGGGAGGTCCTTTCTATGGCTACACCTTC
TRBV19	TRBD1	-	TRBJ1-5	CASSIGGYRGGNQPQHF	TGTGCCAGTAGTATAGGAGGGTACAGGGGCGGCAATCAGCCCCAGCATTTT
TRBV5-1	-	-	TRBJ1-2	CASSLGSGLDGYTF	TGCGCCAGCAGCTTGGGTTCCGGTTTGGATGGCTACACCTTC
TRBV18	TRBD1	-	TRBJ1-6	CASSPTGVINSPLHF	TGTGCCAGCTCACCAACAGGGGTTATAAATTCACCCCTCCACTTT
TRBV21-1	-	-	TRBJ1-5	CASSPPGDFNQPQHF	TGTGCCAGCAGCCCCCCGGGAGACTTTAATCAGCCCCAGCATTTT
TRBV5-5	TRBD1	-	TRBJ1-1	CASSFYRGLRAEAFF	TGTGCCAGCAGCTTCTACAGGGGGCTGAGGGCTGAAGCTTTCTTT
TRBV3-1/TRBV3-2	-	-	TRBJ1-1	CASSRLRNTEAFF	TGTGCCAGCAGCCGCTTGAGGAACACTGAAGCTTTCTTT
TRBV29-1	TRBD1	few	TRBJ2-2	CSVETGGHTGELFF	TGCAGCGTGGAAACAGGGGGCCACACCGGGGAGCTGTTTTTT
TRBV18	TRBD1	-	TRBJ2-2	CASSTRDSNTGELFF	TGTGCCAGCTCAACCCGGGACAGCAACACCGGGGAGCTGTTTTTT
TRBV7-9	TRBD1	-	TRBJ1-2	CASSPSDRDRSGYTF	TGTGCCAGCAGCCCCTCGGACAGGGACCGAAGTGGCTACACCTTC
TRBV7-9	TRBD1	-	TRBJ2-3	CASSLAVTGETDTQYF	TGTGCCAGCAGCTTAGCGGTAACAGGGGAAACAGATACGCAGTATTTT
TRBV7-2	TRBD1	-	TRBJ1-2	CASRGPGTGGFGYTF	TGTGCCAGCAGGGGACCCGGGACAGGGGGTTTCGGCTACACCTTC
TRBV30	TRBD1	-	TRBJ2-2	CAWKGQVDTGELFF	TGTGCCTGGAAGGGACAGGTCGACACCGGGGAGCTGTTTTTT
TRBV5-1	-	-	TRBJ1-2	CASSSRDLGYTF	TGCGCCAGCAGCTCCAGGGACTTGGGCTACACCTTC
TRBV3-1/TRBV3-2	-	-	TRBJ1-2	CASSQDGGGYGYTF	TGTGCCAGCAGCCAAGACGGGGGGGGATATGGCTACACCTTC
TRBV10-1	TRBD2	-	TRBJ2-1	CASSESGGGYNEQFF	TGCGCCAGCAGTGAGTCAGGCGGGGGGTACAATGAGCAGTTCTTC
TRBV11-2	TRBD1	-	TRBJ2-4	CASSLPGQGVQYF	TGTGCCAGCAGCTTACCGGGACAGGGTGTTCAGTACTTC
TRBV10-3	-	-	TRBJ1-5	CAISDQERSNQPQHF	TGTGCCATCAGTGATCAGGAAAGGAGCAATCAGCCCCAGCATTTT
TRBV18	TRBD1	-	TRBJ1-1	CASSLQGAENTEAFF	TGTGCCAGCTCGCTACAGGGGGCAGAGAACACTGAAGCTTTCTTT
TRBV7-9	TRBD2	-	TRBJ2-1	CASSLTSGDNEQFF	TGTGCCAGCAGCTTAACTAGCGGGGACAATGAGCAGTTCTTC